The T cell receptor (beta chain) under discussion was sequenced for a study of blood T cell repertoires in COVID-19 (dated by TCRdb to the early 2020s). Turning to the overall study: Collaborator samples came from the United States, Italy and Spain and covered acute and convalescent phases of COVID-19. Subjects who had been exposed to COVID-19, were actively infected with it, or had recovered from it provided the deeply sampled blood TCRbeta repertoires that made up the dataset. Samples came from the ongoing ImmuneRACE study (first 160 participants) plus 1,254 subjects from 6 global collaborators. A freely available public database, intended as a resource for researchers studying the immune response to SARS-CoV-2, is where the repertoires were released. The prospective study material was composed of cDNA or gDNA derived from T cells, B-cell-depleted T cells, or PBMCs. Where available, HLA class I and class II types were obtained from metadata supplied by the sample provider rather than from assay-based typing. Nearly every sample came with metadata listing a de-identified subject ID, COVID-19 status, age in years and sex. The full study reports these points: How much clinical and demographic metadata was included differed by source and by participant, and the metadata was provided uncurated.

Of note for this clone: The antigen it recognizes is unknown. No per-base quality is available; no much larger clone lies one base away.

Each collaborating institution followed its own protocols to collect whole blood in K2EDTA tubes. Collaborator samples were shipped for TCRbeta analysis as frozen whole blood, isolated PBMCs, or DNA extracted from either sample type. TCRbeta CDR3 regions were amplified from genomic DNA using the immunoSEQ Assay, a bias-controlled multiplex PCR. The original methods were these. The number of nucleated cells in each sample was estimated from the amplification of reference gene primers within the assay. To quantify the absolute abundance of each unique TCRbeta CDR3 rearrangement, sequence reads were collapsed and filtered. For each sample, productive Simpson clonality was calculated as the square root of Simpson's diversity index across productive rearrangements. Not all clones reach the TCRdb copy of this immuneACCESS table, which keeps in-frame sequences only. Checked studies attribute under half of the gap to unresolved V genes and leave the rest unexplained. That table gives V, J and clone size, and the DNA gave D and trimming. This sample has 100,000 to 150,000 clones in its table, and approximately 80% of those were observed once. The ten largest clones add up to about 12% of the sample.

From its cysteine to its phenylalanine, the CDR3 spans 14 amino acids. The entry retains the CDR3 DNA only, 42 bases that are in frame from base 1. V is reduced by 5 bases and J by 0 bases, leaving a spacing of 10 bases between them. CDR1 and CDR2, looked up from the germline V gene, are MNHEY and SVGAGI. Sequencing was carried out using peripheral blood. The rearranged chain carries TRBV6-5 and TRBJ1-2; TRBD1 is a weak D gene call, 6 bases matching. This clonotype was sampled from a human donor in a cohort sampled during active COVID-19. The nucleotides are TGTGCCAGCAGTCGGACAGCCACTAACTATGGCTACACCTTC. Protein translation: CASSRTATNYGYTF.